The rows below give T cell receptor beta chains drawn from one sample of a study of T cell responses to AZD1222 COVID-19 vaccine. Only in-frame clones appear in the TCRdb table, and some are missing; sequencing was by immunoSEQ multiplex PCR. The top ten hold about 3.3% of the sample, which has about 100,000 clones, approximately 90% seen once. Sequences were derived from peripheral blood, sampled on day 0 of AZD1222 vaccination. These receptors were obtained from an adult in good health. CDR3s include the opening cysteine and the closing phenylalanine or tryptophan. A D gene is named only where the DNA matches it firmly. Not every row has a clone size; where given, it reads once, few, many or a size class.

v_call	j_call	d_call	cdr3_length	clone_size	cdr3_aa	cdr3_nt
TRBV5-1	TRBJ2-5	TRBD2	17	.	CASGLAGANGPWETQYF	TGCGCCAGCGGGCTAGCGGGGGCGAATGGGCCATGGGAGACCCAGTACTTC
TRBV19	TRBJ1-2	TRBD1	13	.	CASRGQGARGYTF	TGTGCCAGTAGGGGGCAGGGGGCGCGCGGCTACACCTTC
TRBV7-9	TRBJ2-6	.	19	.	CAVNPARSDSSSGANVLTF	TGTGCCGTCAACCCAGCCAGGAGCGACTCGAGCTCTGGGGCCAACGTCCTGACTTTC
TRBV6-5	TRBJ2-7	TRBD2	16	.	CASSSGLAGGRDEQYF	TGTGCCAGCAGTTCCGGACTAGCGGGGGGGCGGGACGAGCAGTACTTC
TRBV7-9	TRBJ2-3	.	13	.	CASSLAGPDTQYF	TGTGCCAGCAGCTTAGCGGGCCCAGATACGCAGTATTTT
TRBV10-3	TRBJ2-7	.	12	.	CAIMGGRGEQYF	TGTGCCATCATGGGGGGGCGCGGGGAGCAGTACTTC
TRBV6-5	TRBJ2-2	.	16	.	CASSYMVPANTGELFF	TGTGCCAGCAGTTACATGGTCCCCGCGAACACCGGGGAGCTGTTTTTT
TRBV6-5	TRBJ2-7	.	15	.	CASSISGGRSYEQYF	TGTGCCAGCAGTATCTCAGGGGGGCGCTCCTACGAGCAGTACTTC
TRBV5-4	TRBJ1-6	.	15	few	CASSRRGGLNSPLHF	TGTGCCAGCAGCCGGAGGGGGGGACTGAATTCACCCCTCCACTTT
TRBV5-1	TRBJ1-6	.	17	.	CASSLAGFRGSNSPLHF	TGCGCCAGCAGCTTGGCGGGCTTCCGAGGATCTAATTCACCCCTCCACTTT
TRBV4-3	TRBJ2-7	.	14	.	CASSQMPSSYEQYF	TGCGCCAGCAGCCAAATGCCTAGCTCCTACGAGCAGTACTTC
TRBV27	TRBJ2-1	TRBD2	14	.	CASRVAGMYNEQFF	TGTGCCAGCAGGGTAGCGGGCATGTACAATGAGCAGTTCTTC
TRBV6-1	TRBJ2-7	.	14	.	CASSDRVPPYEQYF	TGTGCCAGCAGTGACAGGGTGCCCCCCTACGAGCAGTACTTC
TRBV6-2/TRBV6-3	TRBJ2-7	.	17	.	CASSYSVGQAGIYEQYF	TGTGCCAGCAGTTACTCCGTCGGTCAGGCAGGGATATACGAGCAGTACTTC
TRBV6-6	TRBJ2-7	TRBD2	16	.	CASSYPRTSGAYEQYF	TGTGCCAGCAGTTATCCCCGGACTAGCGGGGCCTACGAGCAGTACTTC
TRBV3-1/TRBV3-2	TRBJ1-2	TRBD1	15	.	CASSQGQGVGYGYTF	TGTGCCAGCAGCCAAGGACAGGGGGTTGGCTATGGCTACACCTTC
TRBV6-6	TRBJ2-5	TRBD1	15	.	CASSWAGGRVETQYF	TGTGCCAGCAGTTGGGCAGGGGGACGGGTAGAGACCCAGTACTTC
TRBV15	TRBJ2-2	.	18	.	CATSRDTPVLLNTGELFF	TGTGCCACCAGCAGAGATACTCCGGTACTACTAAACACCGGGGAGCTGTTTTTT
TRBV28	TRBJ2-3	TRBD2	18	.	CASSPPRGAGGSTDTQYF	TGTGCCAGCAGTCCCCCTCGCGGGGCGGGGGGCAGCACAGATACGCAGTATTTT
TRBV19	TRBJ2-1	.	15	.	CASSQTGISYNEQFF	TGTGCCAGTAGCCAAACAGGGATCTCCTACAATGAGCAGTTCTTC
TRBV12-3/TRBV12-4	TRBJ1-1	.	13	.	CASSLTGNTEAFF	TGTGCCAGCAGTTTGACGGGGAACACTGAAGCTTTCTTT
TRBV18	TRBJ1-3	TRBD1	16	.	CASSRTGDRSGNTIYF	TGTGCCAGCTCACGGACAGGGGATCGCTCTGGAAACACCATATATTTT
TRBV2	TRBJ2-2	TRBD2	15	once	CASRREGGNTGELFF	TGTGCCAGCCGCCGGGAGGGGGGAAACACCGGGGAGCTGTTTTTT
TRBV29-1	TRBJ2-1	.	15	.	CSVLPGVGTGNEQFF	TGCAGCGTTCTCCCAGGGGTCGGGACGGGGAATGAGCAGTTCTTC
TRBV30	TRBJ1-3	.	13	.	CAWMRSSGNTIYF	TGTGCCTGGATGAGGTCCTCTGGAAACACCATATATTTT
TRBV3-1/TRBV3-2	TRBJ1-2	.	15	.	CASSQELYEHYGYTF	TGTGCCAGCAGCCAAGAGCTTTATGAACACTATGGCTACACCTTC
TRBV2	TRBJ2-5	.	13	.	CASYTAQAETQYF	TGTGCCAGCTATACGGCACAGGCCGAGACCCAGTACTTC
TRBV3-1/TRBV3-2	TRBJ2-2	TRBD1	17	.	CASSPPRTGVNTGELFF	TGTGCCAGCAGCCCCCCCCGGACAGGGGTAAACACCGGGGAGCTGTTTTTT
TRBV7-2	TRBJ1-2	.	16	.	CASSLAPSTFNYGYTF	TGTGCCAGCAGCTTAGCCCCATCTACCTTTAACTATGGCTACACCTTC
TRBV16	TRBJ2-1	.	14	.	CASSQSGRDNEQFF	TGTGCCAGCAGCCAATCGGGCAGGGATAATGAGCAGTTCTTC
TRBV4-2	TRBJ1-6	.	16	.	CASSQDGKAGNSPLHF	TGTGCCAGCAGCCAAGATGGAAAGGCGGGGAATTCACCCCTCCACTTT
TRBV27	TRBJ1-1	.	11	.	CASSRGTEAFF	TGTGCCAGCAGTCGGGGCACTGAAGCTTTCTTT
TRBV15	TRBJ2-1	TRBD2	16	.	CATRERGGSSYNEQFF	TGTGCCACCAGAGAGCGGGGGGGAAGCTCCTACAATGAGCAGTTCTTC
TRBV29-1	TRBJ2-7	.	13	.	CSVGVWGSYEQYF	TGCAGCGTTGGAGTCTGGGGTTCCTACGAGCAGTACTTC
TRBV7-8	TRBJ1-2	TRBD1	15	.	CASSPGQVHNYGYTF	TGTGCCAGCAGCCCCGGACAGGTCCATAACTATGGCTACACCTTC
TRBV14	TRBJ2-1	.	13	.	CASSLGFYNEQFF	TGTGCCAGCAGCCTCGGATTCTACAATGAGCAGTTCTTC
TRBV18	TRBJ1-3	.	12	.	CASSLRTDASYF	TGTGCCAGCTCACTCCGGACAGATGCCTCTTATTTT
TRBV9	TRBJ1-1	.	15	.	CASSADGSMNTEAFF	TGTGCCAGCAGTGCCGATGGGAGCATGAACACTGAAGCTTTCTTT
TRBV29-1	TRBJ1-2	TRBD1	13	once	CSVRQGTNYGYTF	TGCAGCGTTCGACAGGGGACCAACTATGGCTACACCTTC
TRBV3-1/TRBV3-2	TRBJ2-5	TRBD2	16	.	CASSQDMSAGGLTQYF	TGTGCCAGCAGCCAAGATATGTCAGCGGGGGGGCTGACCCAGTACTTC
TRBV5-5	TRBJ1-6	.	14	.	CASSTGTTNSPLHF	TGTGCCAGCAGCACCGGGACCACTAATTCACCCCTCCACTTT
TRBV4-2	TRBJ1-1	TRBD1	19	.	CASSQDLSTGLERNTEAFF	TGTGCCAGCAGCCAAGATCTTTCGACAGGGCTGGAGCGGAACACTGAAGCTTTCTTT
TRBV4-1	TRBJ1-2	.	14	few	CASSQGWGPEGYTF	TGCGCCAGCAGCCAAGGGTGGGGCCCGGAAGGCTACACCTTC
TRBV5-4	TRBJ2-3	TRBD2	16	once	CASSFGAGGDTDTQYF	TGTGCCAGCAGCTTCGGTGCGGGGGGCGACACAGATACGCAGTATTTT
TRBV7-9	TRBJ1-1	TRBD1	14	.	CASSFGGGGGEAFF	TGTGCCAGCAGCTTCGGAGGGGGCGGAGGTGAAGCTTTCTTT
TRBV7-2	TRBJ1-6	.	13	.	CASNLFGNSPLHF	TGTGCCAGTAATCTCTTTGGTAATTCACCCCTCCACTTT
TRBV5-1	TRBJ1-6	TRBD1	14	.	CASSWTGSYSPLHF	TGCGCCAGCAGCTGGACAGGGAGTTATTCACCCCTCCACTTT
TRBV4-3	TRBJ2-7	TRBD1	15	.	CASSLWRGQGDEQYF	TGCGCCAGCAGCCTCTGGAGGGGACAGGGAGACGAGCAGTACTTC
TRBV6-4	TRBJ2-2	TRBD1	15	.	CASSWTGGITGELFF	TGTGCCAGCAGTTGGACAGGGGGCATCACCGGGGAGCTGTTTTTT
TRBV19	TRBJ2-1	TRBD1	16	.	CASRVSGTGAHSEQFF	TGTGCCAGTAGGGTTTCCGGGACAGGGGCGCACAGTGAGCAGTTCTTC
TRBV9	TRBJ2-2	.	15	.	CASSVGDRVTGELFF	TGTGCCAGCAGCGTCGGGGATCGGGTCACCGGGGAGCTGTTTTTT
TRBV28	TRBJ1-1	.	14	.	CASSSQGSNTEAFF	TGTGCCAGCAGCTCCCAAGGATCGAACACTGAAGCTTTCTTT
TRBV3-1/TRBV3-2	TRBJ1-1	.	13	few	CASSQVRNTEAFF	TGTGCCAGCAGCCAAGTCAGGAACACTGAAGCTTTCTTT
TRBV3-1/TRBV3-2	TRBJ2-5	.	13	.	CASSQDGLKTQYF	TGTGCCAGCAGCCAAGACGGGTTGAAGACCCAGTACTTC
TRBV19	TRBJ2-2	TRBD1	15	.	CASRLSGGNTGELFF	TGTGCCAGTCGACTCTCAGGGGGGAACACCGGGGAGCTGTTTTTT
TRBV13	TRBJ2-3	TRBD2	15	.	CASSPSARGEDTQYF	TGTGCCAGCAGCCCGTCCGCCCGGGGGGAAGATACGCAGTATTTT
TRBV5-4	TRBJ1-4	TRBD1	14	.	CASSLGTGVEKLFF	TGTGCCAGCAGCTTGGGGACAGGGGTTGAAAAACTGTTTTTT